The clone carrying this T cell receptor (beta chain) was counted once. Its cognate antigen is unknown. Authors' processing steps: Using the CDR3 differences seen across clinicopathological groups, the authors built a distant-metastasis classifier for papillary thyroid cancer, which was meant to discriminate distant-metastatic patients. TCRdb re-analyzed the PCR reads through MiXCR. TCRdb's processing, not the study's, gives the V and J calls here. Found here are 30,000 to 45,000 clones, around 30% of them singletons; the top ten hold roughly a tenth. The sample comes from a study of metastatic and nonmetastatic thyroid tumors. Overall study: Samples came from malignant and benign thyroid patients, and repertoires were compared across blood and tumor or nodule tissue.

Whole-study results and caveats: In both blood and tumor samples, TCR beta diversity was reported significantly higher for malignant than benign nodules.

Patients were all untreated before their thyroid surgery. The sample comprised blood. The TCR comes from a male donor with papillary thyroid cancer or a benign thyroid nodule (not recorded which). Some clones in this sample may be carry-over from other donors' samples.

This chain's CDR3 is CASSLGGAAGYEQYF. For the CDR3, the DNA is TGTGCCAGCAGCTTAGGCGGGGCAGCGGGCTACGAGCAGTACTTC. The V gene is TRBV7-2, the J gene TRBJ2-7; weak D call: TRBD2 (6 bases). This CDR3 spans 15 amino acids. CDR1 and CDR2 (germline): SGHTA, FQGNSA. V shed 1 base and J shed 3 bases, with 13 bases lying between them.